This TCR beta chain was identified in a study of CD8 T cells in Susac syndrome. Deletions cut 4 bases from V and 2 bases from J, with 15 bases between. The germline V gene has CDR1 MGHRA and CDR2 YSYEKL. The CDR3 covers 15 residues. The authors reverse transcribed about 0.5 to 1 ug RNA with random hexamers. Via MiXCR, TCRdb re-called the immunoSEQ multiplex PCR reads, giving one row per CDR3 protein. The repertoire has around 300,000 distinct CDR3 sequences, around 91% of them found once; the top ten carry around 0.18%. Blood CD8+ and CD4+ T cells underwent high-throughput TCR beta sequencing. Negative isolation yielded the CD8+ and CD4+ T cells, while FACS enriched the TEMRA cells.

Material: CD8+ T cells from PBMCs. The clonotype originates from a human donor with multiple sclerosis. This sequence joins TRBV4-1 and TRBJ2-7; unclear D gene. The CDR3 nucleotides are TGCGCCAGCAGCCCACTCTCAACAGAAGCCTACGAGCAGTACTTC. It yields the protein CASSPLSTEAYEQYF.